The next 21 T cell receptor beta chains were all read from a single sample in a study of T cells after yellow fever vaccination. TCRdb processed the 5' RACE reads anew with MiXCR; each CDR3 protein has one entry. The table has roughly 310,000 distinct CDR3 sequences, about 9.5% seen once. This material consisted of PBMCs, taken on the day of the first yellow fever vaccination. Receptors were obtained from a young man who received the YFV17D yellow fever vaccine.

The chain carries TRBV7-7 and TRBJ2-7; 7 bases are a match to TRBD2. The CDR3 sequence is 13 residues long. Germline V gene data show CDR1 as SSHAT and CDR2 as FNYEAQ (reference sequence). The ends lost 8 bases at V and 3 bases at J; junction bases unmatched: 7. The CDR3: CASGEGLGYEQYF. The CDR3 bases are TGTGCCAGCGGGGAGGGACTCGGCTACGAGCAGTACTTC. Drawing the rest from reference TRBV7-7 and TRBJ2-7, the complete variable domain is GAGVSQSPRYKVTKRGQDVTLRCDPISSHATLYWYQQALGQGPEFLTYFNYEAQPDKSGLPSDRFSAERPEGSISTLTIQRTEQRDSAMYRCASGEGLGYEQYFGPGTRLTVT.

This clonotype was counted between two and nine times. The chain recombines TRBV7-2 with TRBJ2-7, with 11 bases matching TRBD1. Germline trimming cut 5 bases from V and 4 bases from J; bases unmatched to any gene: 7. The CDR3 length is 15 residues. Germline assignment: CDR1 SGHTA and CDR2 FQGNSA. Written as DNA, the CDR3 is TGTGCCAGCAGCCGGACCGGGACAGGGGGGTACGAGCAGTACGTC. It codes for CASSRTGTGGYEQYV.

This clonotype was observed a handful of times. CDR3 bases: TGCGCCAGCAGCCAAAGATGGGAAATAGCGGGGCCCAAAGGGAACATTCAGTACTTC. This sequence encodes CASSQRWEIAGPKGNIQYF. The V and J genes are TRBV4-3 and TRBJ2-4, with 8 bases identical to TRBD2. The CDR3 is 19 amino acids. Germline V gene sequence: CDR1 LGHNA, CDR2 YSLEER. V gave up 2 bases and J gave up 7 bases; unmatched junction bases: 19.

This clonotype was seen a few times. The chain links TRBV10-3 to TRBJ1-1, with D perhaps matching TRBD1 (6 bases). Trimming removed 5 bases from V and 1 base from J, with 11 bases in between. The CDR3 runs 14 residues. Looked up from germline, CDR1 is ENHRY and CDR2 is SYGVKD. The DNA for the CDR3 is TGTGCCATCAGTAAGCAGGGGACGAACACTGAAGCTTTCTTT. Its translation: CAISKQGTNTEAFF.

The chain uses TRBV9 and TRBJ1-3, with TRBD1 identical over 9 bases. CDR1 SGDLS and CDR2 YYNGEE come from the germline V gene. The CDR3 has 14 residues. V shed 4 bases, J shed 9 bases, and the junction held 8 bases outside the gene matches. The CDR3 reads CASSHGTGTGTIYF. The CDR3 coding sequence is TGTGCCAGCAGCCACGGGACAGGGACTGGCACCATATATTTT.

This clonotype was recorded at least ten times. The V gene is TRBV10-3, the J gene TRBJ2-5; TRBD2 agrees at 13 bases. Germline lookup yields CDR1 ENHRY and CDR2 SYGVKD. The CDR3 has 17 residues. The J segment lost 2 bases and the V segment lost 5 bases, leaving 8 bases of the junction unmatched. In DNA form, the CDR3 reads TGTGCCATCAGTACCGGGACTAGCGGGGTCGAACAAGAGACCCAGTACTTC. Translating gives CAISTGTSGVEQETQYF.

This clonotype showed up many times. This sequence joins TRBV7-2 and TRBJ2-7; no clear D. This CDR3 comprises 17 residues. Germline V gene lookup returns CDR1 SGHTA and CDR2 FQGNSA. V lost 0 bases, J lost 2 bases, and 17 bases lay in between. CDR3 protein: CASSLALNPRTTYEQYF. The CDR3 DNA is TGTGCCAGCAGCTTAGCGCTAAACCCCCGGACCACCTACGAGCAGTACTTC.

The CDR3 DNA reads TGTGCCAGCAGCAAAGCGGACACCTCGGGCCAGGGGAAGTTTGAAGCCAAAAACATTCAGTACTTC. It is translated as CASSKADTSGQGKFEAKNIQYF. This chain joins TRBV21-1 and TRBJ2-4; the DNA was not compared with TRBD1, the D call given in the table. TRBV21-1 is tagged as a pseudogene. This CDR3 is 22 amino acids long.

The chain has TRBV12-1 and TRBJ1-5; TRBD1 was called by the table and not checked on the DNA. TRBV12-1 is deemed a pseudogene. The CDR3 spans 15 residues. CDR3 protein: CASSFRQGADQPQHF. CDR3 DNA: TGTGCCAGCAGCTTTAGACAGGGTGCCGATCAGCCCCAGCATTTT.

The chain uses TRBV7-9 and TRBJ1-3; D is ambiguous. Trimming took 1 base from V and 0 from J, leaving 13 bases between them. The CDR3 sequence is 17 residues long. Per germline, CDR1 SEHNR and CDR2 FQNEAQ (reference sequence). The DNA of the CDR3 is TGTGCCAGCAGCTTAGAAAAATTGACACACTCTGGAAACACCATATATTTT. This translates into CASSLEKLTHSGNTIYF.

This clonotype was observed a handful of times. The rearrangement joins TRBV27 to TRBJ1-1; no reliable D call. CDR3 length equals 13 residues. Per germline, CDR1 MNHEY and CDR2 SMNVEV (reference sequence). Trimming removed 3 bases at V and 4 bases at J, with 9 bases between. This CDR3 is CASSFLGFTEAFF. The CDR3 bases are TGTGCCAGCAGTTTCCTGGGTTTCACTGAAGCTTTCTTT.

This clonotype has a handful of counts. The chain joins TRBV6-1 to TRBJ1-1; D call uncertain. The CDR3 length is 16 residues. Germline CDR1 MNHNS, CDR2 SASEGT. Between the trimmed V and J ends, which lost 7 bases and 1 base, there was a span of 19 bases. The CDR3, as DNA: TGTGCCAGCATCACGACGCCGGGCCGGGGGAACACTGAAGCTTTCTTT. Its protein is CASITTPGRGNTEAFF.

J is TRBJ2-6 and V is TRBV5-4; possible D gene TRBD2, 7 bases. Germline CDR1 is SGHNT and CDR2 is YYREEE (reference sequence). V lost 4 bases to trimming and J lost 2 bases, with 13 bases between them. This CDR3 has 16 amino acids. This chain's CDR3 is CASSLGGGAGANVLTF. The CDR3 DNA is TGTGCCAGCAGCCTGGGGGGGGGCGCTGGGGCCAACGTCCTGACTTTC.

V gene TRBV20-1 combines with J gene TRBJ1-6; tentative D call: TRBD1 (6 bases). V lost 4 bases, J lost 4 bases, and 11 bases lay in between. This CDR3 contains 14 residues. Germline V gene data show CDR1 as DFQATT and CDR2 as SNEGSKA (reference sequence). The CDR3 DNA sequence: TGCAGTGCTACGGGACAACAATATAATTCACCCCTCCACTTT. It yields the protein CSATGQQYNSPLHF.

This chain uses TRBV7-2 with TRBJ1-2; D gene uncertain. The CDR3 has 12 amino acids. Trimming took 7 bases from V and 4 from J, leaving 10 bases between them. Germline V gives CDR1 SGHTA, CDR2 FQGNSA. Written as DNA, the CDR3 is TGTGCCAGCACCGCGGACCGCTATGGCTACACCTTC. Translating it yields CASTADRYGYTF. Variable domain in full (rest from reference TRBV7-2 and TRBJ1-2): GAGVSQSPSNKVTEKGKDVELRCDPISGHTALYWYRQSLGQGLEFLIYFQGNSAPDKSGLPSDRFSAERTGGSVSTLTIQRTQQEDSAVYLCASTADRYGYTFGSGTRLTVV.

The chain links TRBV6-2 or TRBV6-3 to TRBJ1-5, with D perhaps matching TRBD1 (6 bases). This CDR3 has 16 amino acids. Germline CDR1 and CDR2: MNHEY and SVGEGT. V was pared by 4 bases and J by 0 bases, with 13 bases between. The CDR3, as DNA: TGTGCCAGCAGTTGGGGGGGCGAATATAGCAATCAGCCCCAGCATTTT. It is translated as CASSWGGEYSNQPQHF.

This clonotype was found a few times. CDR3 amino acids: CSAIPRLRSSEKLFF. The CDR3 nucleotides read TGCAGTGCTATTCCCCGACTAAGATCTTCGGAAAAACTGTTTTTT. The V gene is TRBV20-1, the J gene TRBJ1-4; unclear D gene. Germline V gene sequence: CDR1 DFQATT, CDR2 SNEGSKA (reference sequence). The V gene lost 4 bases and the J gene lost 8 bases, with 20 bases spanning the gap. CDR3 length: 15 amino acids.

The gene calls are TRBV5-1 and TRBJ2-1, with 12 bases lining up with TRBD1. The CDR3 runs 16 residues. Germline lookup yields CDR1 SGHRS and CDR2 YFSETQ. Trimming at V came to 0 bases and at J to 5 bases, leaving 3 bases not matched to a gene. Here the CDR3 reads CASSLGDRGLDNEQFF. CDR3 coding DNA: TGCGCCAGCAGCTTGGGGGACAGGGGGCTAGACAATGAGCAGTTCTTC.

Many counts were recorded for this clonotype. This chain joins TRBV20-1 and TRBJ2-7, with D perhaps TRBD1 (5 bases). Germline-derived CDR1 and CDR2 are DFQATT and SNEGSKA (reference sequence). The CDR3 has 12 residues. Trimming shortened V by 5 bases and J by 2 bases, and 10 bases separated the two germline ends. Here the CDR3 reads CSAPKDTYEQYF. CDR3 coding DNA: TGCAGTGCTCCTAAGGACACCTACGAGCAGTACTTC.

This clonotype appeared a few times. The gene calls are TRBV18 and TRBJ1-2; D unclear. The V and J ends lost 6 bases and 4 bases respectively, with 12 bases between them. CDR1 and CDR2 from the germline V gene are KGHSH and LQKENI. The CDR3 is made up of 13 amino acids. CDR3 loop: CASSPMDGYGYTF. The DNA of the CDR3 is TGTGCCAGCTCGCCTATGGACGGCTATGGCTACACCTTC.

This clonotype was picked up a small number of times. The gene calls are TRBV6-1 and TRBJ1-6, with D unclear. The length of the CDR3 is 14 residues. Per germline, CDR1 MNHNS and CDR2 SASEGT. V dropped 0 bases and J dropped 9 bases, with 9 bases sitting between them. As DNA, the CDR3 is TGTGCCAGCAGTGAAGCAGGGATAGGTTCACCCCTCCACTTT. Its protein is CASSEAGIGSPLHF.